What follows are 10 T cell receptor beta chains derived from one specimen sequenced in a study of human T cells and chemical hapten exposure. Each CDR3 protein gets one entry after TCRdb re-called the RACE reads with MiXCR. This table has approximately 400,000 distinct CDR3 sequences, roughly 4.8% appearing once. The time point: patch test 1, 2 weeks after DPC sensitization. Treatment given: therapeutic diphenylcyclopropenone sensitization with weekly scalp DPC. Specimen: whole blood, collected in connection with sensitization to the hapten diphenylcyclopropenone (DPC). These receptors all come from a woman aged 45 to 65 with alopecia areata. Some clones in this sample may be carry-over from other donors' samples.

This clonotype was recorded at least ten times. The chain couples TRBV2 to TRBJ1-1; the D gene is possibly TRBD1 (6 bases). Germline values: CDR1 SNHLY, CDR2 FYNNEI. The CDR3 consists of 13 residues. Trimming removed 6 bases from V and 4 bases from J, with 12 bases in between. CDR3 DNA sequence: TGTGCCAGCAGCTTCACAGGGCTCACTGAAGCTTTCTTT. Its translation is CASSFTGLTEAFF.

This clonotype was seen at least ten times. The chain carries TRBV6-5 and TRBJ1-2; D perhaps matches TRBD1 (5 bases). Between the trimmed V and J ends, which lost 6 bases and 4 bases, there was a span of 21 bases. This CDR3 region has 16 residues. Germline V gene data show CDR1 as MNHEY and CDR2 as SVGAGI. CDR3 DNA: TGTGCCAGCAGGCTTACTATCGGGGCAGGCTCCTATGGCTACACCTTC. Amino acids: CASRLTIGAGSYGYTF.

This chain uses TRBV20-1 with TRBJ2-1, with TRBD2 identical over 13 bases. This CDR3 has 15 residues. V lost 1 base and J lost 11; bases outside the gene matches: 8. Germline assignment: CDR1 DFQATT and CDR2 SNEGSKA (reference sequence). The CDR3 bases are TGCAGTGCTAGAGTCCCTGGCGGGACTAGCGGGAAGCAGTTCTTC. As protein: CSARVPGGTSGKQFF.

This clonotype was observed a few times. The rearrangement joins TRBV3-1 to TRBJ2-7, with D perhaps matching TRBD2 (5 bases). Germline lookup yields CDR1 LGHDT and CDR2 YNNKEL (reference sequence). V lost 4 bases, J lost 4 bases, and 17 bases lay in between. There are 15 residues in the CDR3. CDR3 DNA sequence: TGTGCCAGCAGCCCGGTTGGACTCTCACCTTACGAGCAGTACTTC. This gives the protein CASSPVGLSPYEQYF.

This clonotype came up many times. The chain has TRBV2 and TRBJ2-7; D unresolved. Trimming removed 1 base at V and 0 bases at J, with 4 bases between. This CDR3 has 13 residues. CDR1 and CDR2 from the germline V gene are SNHLY and FYNNEI. CDR3 coding DNA: TGTGCCAGCAGTGAAGGGTTCTCCTACGAGCAGTACTTC. Its protein is CASSEGFSYEQYF.

This clonotype was seen more than once but under ten times. The chain uses TRBV7-2 and TRBJ1-1; D not resolved. This CDR3 is 14 amino acids long. Between the trimmed V and J ends, which lost 1 base and 7 bases, there was a span of 13 bases. Germline CDR1 and CDR2: SGHTA and FQGNSA. Written as DNA, the CDR3 is TGTGCCAGCAGCTTAGTAGCGACATTAGGTGAAGCTTTCTTT. It translates to CASSLVATLGEAFF. The full variable domain, rest sourced from reference TRBV7-2 and TRBJ1-1, is GAGVSQSPSNKVTEKGKDVELRCDPISGHTALYWYRQSLGQGLEFLIYFQGNSAPDKSGLPSDRFSAERTGGSVSTLTIQRTQQEDSAVYLCASSLVATLGEAFFGQGTRLTVV.

This clonotype was observed a few times. V is TRBV29-1 and J is TRBJ2-1, with D hard to call. V was shortened by 4 bases and J by 4 bases, with 11 bases between the two germline ends. Germline lookup yields CDR1 SQVTM and CDR2 ANQGSEA. This CDR3 has 13 residues. The CDR3 DNA follows: TGCAGCGTTGTCTCGTGGCAGTACAATGAGCAGTTCTTC. It translates to CSVVSWQYNEQFF.

The sample holds a few counts of this clonotype. V usage is TRBV7-9 and J usage is TRBJ2-3; D is unresolved. The V end lost 1 base, the J end lost 2 bases, and 10 bases lay between the germline ends. This CDR3 is 15 amino acids long. CDR1 SEHNR and CDR2 FQNEAQ come from the germline V gene (reference sequence). The CDR3 loop reads CASSLGEIYTDTQYF. The CDR3 DNA reads TGTGCCAGCAGCTTAGGGGAAATATACACAGATACGCAGTATTTT.

The rearrangement joins TRBV28 to TRBJ2-7, with D tentatively TRBD1 or TRBD2 (5 bases each). CDR1 MDHEN and CDR2 SYDVKM come from the germline V gene. V was pared by 5 bases and J by 2 bases, with 16 bases between. CDR3 length: 15 amino acids. The CDR3 sequence: CASSRDQGGAYEQYF. The DNA for the CDR3 is TGTGCCAGCAGTCGGGACCAGGGTGGGGCCTACGAGCAGTACTTC.

Only a few counts were recorded for this clonotype. The chain is built from TRBV6-5 and TRBJ1-6; D gene ambiguous. The CDR3 totals 17 residues. The germline V gene has CDR1 MNHEY and CDR2 SVGAGI. Trimming left V 2 bases short and J 0 bases short, with 11 bases between. CDR3 sequence: CASSYAGGNSYNSPLHF. The CDR3 coding sequence is TGTGCCAGCAGTTACGCCGGTGGCAACTCCTATAATTCACCCCTCCACTTT.